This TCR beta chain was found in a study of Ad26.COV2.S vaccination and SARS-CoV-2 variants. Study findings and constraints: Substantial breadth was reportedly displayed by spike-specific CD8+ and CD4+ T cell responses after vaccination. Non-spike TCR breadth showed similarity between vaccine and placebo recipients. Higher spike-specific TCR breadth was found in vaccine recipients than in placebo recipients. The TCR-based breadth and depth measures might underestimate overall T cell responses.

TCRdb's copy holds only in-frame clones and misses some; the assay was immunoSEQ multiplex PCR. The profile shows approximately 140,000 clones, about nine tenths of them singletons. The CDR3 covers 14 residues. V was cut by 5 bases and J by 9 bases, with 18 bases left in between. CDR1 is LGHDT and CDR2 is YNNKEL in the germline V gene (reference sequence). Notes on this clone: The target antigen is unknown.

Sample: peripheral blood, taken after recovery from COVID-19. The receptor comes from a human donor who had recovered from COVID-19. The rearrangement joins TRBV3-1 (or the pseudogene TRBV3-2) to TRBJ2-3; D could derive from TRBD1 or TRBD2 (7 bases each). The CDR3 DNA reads TGTGCCAGCAGCTCCAGGACTCAGGGGGGGACGCAGTATTTT. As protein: CASSSRTQGGTQYF.